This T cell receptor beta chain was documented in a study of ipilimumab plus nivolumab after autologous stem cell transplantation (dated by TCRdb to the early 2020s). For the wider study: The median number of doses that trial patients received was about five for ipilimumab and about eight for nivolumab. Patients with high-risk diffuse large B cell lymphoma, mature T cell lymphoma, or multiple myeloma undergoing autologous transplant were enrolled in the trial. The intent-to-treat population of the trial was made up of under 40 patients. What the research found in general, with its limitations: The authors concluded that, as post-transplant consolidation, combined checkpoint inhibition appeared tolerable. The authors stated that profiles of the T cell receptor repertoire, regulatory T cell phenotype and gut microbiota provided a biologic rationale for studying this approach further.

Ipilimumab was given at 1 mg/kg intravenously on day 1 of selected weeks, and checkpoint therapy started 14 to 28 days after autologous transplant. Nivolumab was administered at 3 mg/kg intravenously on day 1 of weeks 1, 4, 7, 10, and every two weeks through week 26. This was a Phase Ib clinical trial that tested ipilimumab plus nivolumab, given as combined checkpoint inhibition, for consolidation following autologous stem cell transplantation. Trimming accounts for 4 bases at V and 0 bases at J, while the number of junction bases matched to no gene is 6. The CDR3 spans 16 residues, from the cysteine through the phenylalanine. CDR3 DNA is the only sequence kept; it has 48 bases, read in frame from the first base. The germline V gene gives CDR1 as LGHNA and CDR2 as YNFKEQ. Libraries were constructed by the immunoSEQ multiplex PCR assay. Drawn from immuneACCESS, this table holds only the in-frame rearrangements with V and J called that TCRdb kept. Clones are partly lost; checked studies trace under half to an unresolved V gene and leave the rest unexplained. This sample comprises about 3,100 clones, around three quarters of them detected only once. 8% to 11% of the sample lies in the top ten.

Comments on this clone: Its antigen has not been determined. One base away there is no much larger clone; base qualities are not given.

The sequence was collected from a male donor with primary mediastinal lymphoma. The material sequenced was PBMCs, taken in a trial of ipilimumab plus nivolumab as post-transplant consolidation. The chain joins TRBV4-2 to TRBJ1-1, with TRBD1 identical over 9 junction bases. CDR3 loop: CASSPGTGMLNTEAFF. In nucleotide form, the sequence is TGTGCCAGCAGCCCCGGGACAGGGATGTTGAACACTGAAGCTTTCTTT.